This T cell receptor (beta chain) was sequenced during a study of patients and donors after allogeneic stem cell transplantation. This clonotype showed up many times. TCRdb analysed the RT-PCR reads with MiXCR anew, one entry per CDR3 protein. The data show around 240,000 distinct CDR3 sequences, around an eighth seen once. This TCR came from a human donor who was either an allogeneic HSCT recipient or a stem cell or donor lymphocyte infusion donor (not recorded which). It is not recorded whose cells these are; they may come from a transplant donor. The sequenced material came from blood, either unsorted or a sorted T cell fraction (not recorded which).

The CDR3 sequence is CSVETGAGNQPQHF. The CDR3 DNA reads TGCAGCGTTGAAACAGGCGCTGGCAATCAGCCCCAGCATTTT. The chain is built from TRBV29-1 and TRBJ1-5; possibly TRBD1 for D (5 bases). Germline assignment: CDR1 SQVTM and CDR2 ANQGSEA. The CDR3 covers 14 residues. Deletions cut 2 bases from V and 2 bases from J, with 10 bases between.